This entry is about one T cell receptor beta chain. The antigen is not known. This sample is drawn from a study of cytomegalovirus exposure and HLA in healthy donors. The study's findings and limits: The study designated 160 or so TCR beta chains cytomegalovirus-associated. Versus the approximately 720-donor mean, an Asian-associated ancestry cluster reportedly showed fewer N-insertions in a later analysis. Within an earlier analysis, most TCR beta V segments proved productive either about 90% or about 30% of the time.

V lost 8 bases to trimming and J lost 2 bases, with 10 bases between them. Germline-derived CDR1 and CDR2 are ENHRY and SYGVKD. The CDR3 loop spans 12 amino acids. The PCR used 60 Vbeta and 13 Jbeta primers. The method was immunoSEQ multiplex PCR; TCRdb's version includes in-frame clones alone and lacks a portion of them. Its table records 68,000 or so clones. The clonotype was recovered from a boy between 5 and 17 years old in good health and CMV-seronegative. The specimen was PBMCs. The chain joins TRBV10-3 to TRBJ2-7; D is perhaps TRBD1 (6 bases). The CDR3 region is CAISDRTYEQYF. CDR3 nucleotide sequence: TGTGCCATCTCTGACAGGACCTACGAGCAGTACTTC.